Listed below are T cell receptor beta chains from one sample, sequenced in a study of CD8 T cells in ankylosing spondylitis. TCRdb reprocessed the 5' RACE reads with MiXCR, giving one entry per CDR3 protein. The table records 150,000 or so distinct CDR3 sequences, about a third of them present only once. Sequenced input: synovial fluid, either unsorted or a sorted T cell fraction (not recorded which). Receptor source: a male donor with ankylosing spondylitis. CDR3s include the opening cysteine and the closing phenylalanine or tryptophan. D genes are given only for firm matches. A row's size may be missing; if present it is once, few, many or a size class.

clone size,J gene,D gene,V gene,CDR3 DNA,CDR3 protein
once,TRBJ1-3,NA,TRBV7-8,TGTGCCTGCAGCTTTCTCGGGACTTCCGTCTCTGGAAACACCATATATTTT,CACSFLGTSVSGNTIYF
NA,TRBJ1-3,NA,TRBV7-2,TGTGCCAGTAGCGAGCGACAAAGAGCCGTTGGAAACACCATATATTTT,CASSERQRAVGNTIYF
NA,TRBJ2-2,TRBD1,TRBV2,TGTGCCAGCAGCGGGACAGGGGGGACCGGGGAGCTGTTTTTT,CASSGTGGTGELFF
few,TRBJ2-7,TRBD2,TRBV6-1,TGTGCCAGCAGTTGGACTAGTCACGAGCAGTACTTC,CASSWTSHEQYF
once,TRBJ1-2,NA,TRBV20-1,TGCAGTGCTAGCGCGGACACCTATGGCTACACCTTC,CSASADTYGYTF
NA,TRBJ1-1,TRBD1,TRBV28,TGTGCCAGCAGTTCCTCCCCAGGGGGAGGGAACACTGAAGCTTTCTTT,CASSSSPGGGNTEAFF
NA,TRBJ2-1,TRBD1,TRBV30,TGTGCCTGGTCCGGGACAGGGTGGAATGAGCAGTTCTTC,CAWSGTGWNEQFF
many,TRBJ2-3,NA,TRBV11-2,TGTGCCAGCAGCTTAGGAGCGGGTCCTAGCACAGATACGCAGTATTTT,CASSLGAGPSTDTQYF
NA,TRBJ2-7,NA,TRBV6-5,TGTGCCAGCAGTTACAGCCTAGTAGGGTCCTACGAGCAGTACTTC,CASSYSLVGSYEQYF
NA,TRBJ2-3,NA,TRBV5-1,TGCGCCAGCGGCCCGGAGGGGTTGAGTTCAGATACGCAGTATTTT,CASGPEGLSSDTQYF
NA,TRBJ2-1,TRBD2,TRBV4-2,TGTGCCAGCAGCCTAGATGGGACTAGCTCCTACAATGAGCAGTTCTTC,CASSLDGTSSYNEQFF